This paragraph covers one T cell receptor beta chain sequence. Its matching antigen is unknown. The germline V gene has CDR1 SGHTA and CDR2 FQGTGA. Trimming at V came to 3 bases and at J to 6 bases, leaving 8 bases not matched to a gene. The CDR3 is 15 amino acids. This record comes from a study of cytomegalovirus exposure and HLA in healthy donors. Regarding the study as a whole: Other equally common chains were less clonally expanded than HLA-associated TCR beta chains, a later analysis showed. Links to common viral pathogens appeared, in a later analysis, for several of the most significant clusters.

Vbeta (60) and Jbeta (13) primers were used in the PCR. Sequenced by immunoSEQ multiplex PCR; TCRdb stores in-frame clones only, minus some. The sample has some 150,000 clones, around 82% seen once. The chain is built from TRBV7-3 and TRBJ2-1; 7 bases line up with TRBD2. Sequencing used PBMCs. This receptor was taken from a male donor in good health and CMV-seronegative. In DNA form, the CDR3 reads TGTGCCAGCAGCTTGACGCGGGGGACCGCCAATGAGCAGTTCTTC. Its protein is CASSLTRGTANEQFF. The full variable domain, its missing parts supplied by reference TRBV7-3 and TRBJ2-1, is GAGVSQTPSNKVTEKGKYVELRCDPISGHTALYWYRQSLGQGPEFLIYFQGTGAADDSGLPNDRFFAVRPEGSVSTLKIQRTERGDSAVYLCASSLTRGTANEQFFGPGTRLTVL.